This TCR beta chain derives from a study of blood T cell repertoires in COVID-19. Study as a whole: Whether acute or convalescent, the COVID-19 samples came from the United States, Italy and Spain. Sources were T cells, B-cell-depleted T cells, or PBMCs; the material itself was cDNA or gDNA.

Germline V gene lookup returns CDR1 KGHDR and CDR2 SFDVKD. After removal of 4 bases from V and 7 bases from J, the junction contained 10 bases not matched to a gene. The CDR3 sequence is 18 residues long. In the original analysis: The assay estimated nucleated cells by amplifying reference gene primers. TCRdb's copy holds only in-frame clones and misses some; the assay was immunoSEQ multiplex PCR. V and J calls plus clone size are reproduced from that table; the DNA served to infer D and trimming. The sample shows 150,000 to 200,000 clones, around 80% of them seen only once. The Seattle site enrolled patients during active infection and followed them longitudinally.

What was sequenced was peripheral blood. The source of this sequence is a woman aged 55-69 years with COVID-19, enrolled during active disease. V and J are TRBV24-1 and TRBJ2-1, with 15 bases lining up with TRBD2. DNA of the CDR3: TGTGCCACCAGTGACCCGGGACTAGCGGGAGGTGGTAGGAATGAGCAGTTCTTC. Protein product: CATSDPGLAGGGRNEQFF.